The 23 T cell receptor beta chains below come from one sample, sequenced in a study of patients and donors after allogeneic stem cell transplantation. Via MiXCR, TCRdb re-called the RT-PCR reads, giving one row per CDR3 protein. The sample holds approximately 60,000 distinct CDR3 sequences, about 14% seen once. Source material: blood, either unsorted or a sorted T cell fraction (not recorded which). The source is a human donor who was either an allogeneic HSCT recipient or a stem cell or donor lymphocyte infusion donor (not recorded which). It is not recorded whose cells these are; they may come from a transplant donor.

In its sample, this clonotype was seen a few times. This chain joins TRBV7-9 and TRBJ2-3, with 11 bases fitting TRBD2. This CDR3 has 16 amino acids. The V gene's germline CDR1 is SEHNR and CDR2 FQNEAQ (reference sequence). The V gene end was trimmed by 2 bases and the J gene end by 7 bases; junction bases not matched to a gene: 8. The CDR3 coding sequence is TGTGCCAGCAGCTTACTGACTAGCGGGAACCAGAATACGCAGTATTTT. This codes for CASSLLTSGNQNTQYF.

About this clonotype itself: A much bigger clone sits one base away, suggesting this may be a read error. V usage is TRBV20-1 and J usage is TRBJ1-1, with D possibly TRBD1 on 5 matching bases. The CDR3 spans 12 residues. The germline CDR1 and CDR2 sequences are DFQATT and SNEGSKA (reference sequence). CDR3: CNARQPNTEAFF. CDR3 nucleotides: TGCAATGCAAGACAGCCGAACACTGAAGCTTTCTTT.

The table lists this clonotype with a few counts. V gene TRBV4-1 combines with J gene TRBJ2-1; 8 nucleotides agree with TRBD1. V shed 0 bases, J shed 8 bases, and the junction held 9 bases outside the gene matches. CDR3 length: 16 residues. Germline CDR1 MGHRA, CDR2 YSYEKL. CDR3 in DNA: TGCGCCAGCAGCCAAGATAAGACAGGGGTAGTCGATGAGCAGTTCTTC. Protein: CASSQDKTGVVDEQFF.

Ten or more counts support this clonotype. The chain has TRBV9 and TRBJ1-1, with D possibly matching TRBD1 (5 bases). V lost 0 bases and J lost 5, with 11 bases in between. The germline V gene encodes CDR1 SGDLS and CDR2 YYNGEE. This CDR3 is 14 amino acids long. CDR3 in DNA: TGTGCCAGCAGCGTAGCTGGGGCGCGGACTGAAGCTTTCTTT. Translating gives CASSVAGARTEAFF. The entire variable domain, with the rest obtained from reference TRBV9 and TRBJ1-1, is as follows: DSGVTQTPKHLITATGQRVTLRCSPRSGDLSVYWYQQSLDQGLQFLIQYYNGEERAKGNILERFSAQQFPDLHSELNLSSLELGDSALYFCASSVAGARTEAFFGQGTRLTVV.

The chain has TRBV27 and TRBJ2-4, with 12 bases lining up with TRBD1. Per the germline V gene, CDR1 is MNHEY and CDR2 is SMNVEV (reference sequence). With 4 bases clipped from V and 1 base from J, the junction kept 5 bases outside the gene matches. The length of the CDR3 is 17 residues. CDR3 nucleotide sequence: TGTGCCAGCAGTTCCACCGGGACAGGGGGCGCCAAAAACATTCAGTACTTC. Its translation: CASSSTGTGGAKNIQYF.

This clonotype was counted ten times or more. The chain recombines TRBV12-3 or TRBV12-4 with TRBJ2-5; 9 nucleotides line up with TRBD2. The CDR3 has 16 amino acids. Trimming took 6 bases from V and 5 from J; bases not matched to a gene: 13. CDR3 nucleotide sequence: TGTGCCAGCAGCACCACCGGCGGGAGGGCCTTGGAGACCCAGTACTTC. Its protein is CASSTTGGRALETQYF.

V is TRBV11-3 and J is TRBJ2-1, with D unclear. This CDR3 has 15 residues. Looked up from germline, CDR1 is SGHNT and CDR2 is YENEEA. V lost 2 bases and J 9 bases, leaving 17 bases between the germline ends. The CDR3 protein is CASSLHDGPNIEQFF. CDR3 coding DNA: TGTGCCAGCAGCTTACACGACGGTCCCAACATTGAGCAGTTCTTC.

This clonotype was detected many times. The J gene is TRBJ2-3, the V gene TRBV12-3 or TRBV12-4, with D unresolved. V shed 3 bases and J shed 6 bases, with 4 bases lying between them. The CDR3 totals 11 residues. In DNA, the CDR3 is TGTGCCAGCAGTTTGTTGGATACGCAGTATTTT. It specifies CASSLLDTQYF.

Many counts were recorded for this clonotype. CDR3 residues: CSVEEVYNEQFF. The CDR3 nucleotides are TGCAGCGTTGAGGAGGTGTACAATGAGCAGTTCTTC. The chain carries TRBV29-1 and TRBJ2-1; tentative D call: TRBD2 (5 bases). Germline CDR1 SQVTM, CDR2 ANQGSEA. CDR3 length: 12 amino acids. Trimming took off 3 bases at V and 4 bases at J, with 7 bases between the two ends.

This clonotype showed up many times. The chain recombines TRBV6-5 with TRBJ1-5; possible D gene TRBD1, 5 bases. The length of the CDR3 is 14 residues. V lost 0 bases to trimming and J lost 5 bases, with 8 bases between them. Germline V gene data show CDR1 as MNHEY and CDR2 as SVGAGI. CDR3 DNA sequence: TGTGCCAGCAGTTACTCCGGGGGTTATCAGCCCCAGCATTTT. Translation: CASSYSGGYQPQHF.

This clonotype was seen many times. The chain uses TRBV10-3 and TRBJ1-2; D gene uncertain. Germline loops: CDR1 ENHRY, CDR2 SYGVKD. Between the trimmed V and J ends, which lost 2 bases and 7 bases, there was a span of 17 bases. CDR3 size: 15 residues. CDR3 sequence (DNA): TGTGCCATCAGTGAGGACCCCGGTGGAGTCTTTGGCTACACCTTC. Translation gives CAISEDPGGVFGYTF.

This clonotype was observed a handful of times. V is TRBV5-1 and J is TRBJ2-7; a possible D gene is TRBD2 (6 bases). V lost 0 bases to trimming and J lost 0 bases, with 10 bases between them. The CDR3 runs to 15 residues. Germline assignment: CDR1 SGHRS and CDR2 YFSETQ. The CDR3, as DNA: TGCGCCAGCAGCTTGGCCATCGGGAGCTCCTACGAGCAGTACTTC. Residues: CASSLAIGSSYEQYF.

The chain carries TRBV7-9 and TRBJ1-4, with TRBD1 as a possible D gene (6 bases). The CDR3 loop spans 15 amino acids. Trimming removed 6 bases from V and 2 bases from J, with 13 bases in between. CDR1 SEHNR and CDR2 FQNEAQ come from the germline V gene (reference sequence). CDR3 region: CASSSSGETNEKLFF. CDR3 in DNA: TGTGCCAGCAGTTCCTCAGGGGAGACTAATGAAAAACTGTTTTTT. Using reference TRBV7-9 and TRBJ1-4 for the parts outside the CDR3, the full variable domain is DTGVSQNPRHKITKRGQNVTFRCDPISEHNRLYWYRQTLGQGPEFLTYFQNEAQLEKSRLLSDRFSAERPKGSFSTLEIQRTEQGDSAMYLCASSSSGETNEKLFFGSGTQLSVL.

The genes are TRBV6-5 and TRBJ2-1, with 8 positions matching TRBD2. The CDR3 covers 16 residues. The germline V gene encodes CDR1 MNHEY and CDR2 SVGAGI. Trimming at V came to 2 bases and at J to 7 bases, leaving 10 bases not matched to a gene. The DNA for the CDR3 is TGTGCCAGCAGTTACGGTTCGCGGGAGGTGTGGAATGAGCAGTTCTTC. Protein product: CASSYGSREVWNEQFF.

This clonotype showed up many times. This sequence joins TRBV6-1 and TRBJ1-1; the match to TRBD1 covers 7 bases. Germline V gene data show CDR1 as MNHNS and CDR2 as SASEGT. This CDR3 has 14 amino acids. The ends lost 6 bases at V and 1 base at J; junction bases unmatched: 5. CDR3 nucleotides: TGTGCCAGCAGCGCTGACAGGGCGAACACTGAAGCTTTCTTT. Residues: CASSADRANTEAFF.

This clonotype has a count of ten or more. DNA for the CDR3: TGCAGTGCTACTGCCGCGCCTCAGGAGCAGTACTTC. Protein sequence: CSATAAPQEQYF. This chain connects TRBV20-1 to TRBJ2-7; D is undetermined. Germline loops: CDR1 DFQATT, CDR2 SNEGSKA (reference sequence). The CDR3 spans 12 residues. Between the trimmed V and J ends, which lost 4 bases and 7 bases, there was a span of 14 bases.

This clonotype turned up a few times. The CDR3 is CSVQPKLAGTYNEQFF. The CDR3 DNA is TGCAGCGTCCAACCAAAACTAGCGGGAACCTACAATGAGCAGTTCTTC. The chain carries TRBV29-1 and TRBJ2-1; 10 bases map to TRBD2. The CDR3 covers 16 residues. V shed 6 bases, J shed 2 bases, and the junction held 10 bases outside the gene matches. Germline CDR1 is SQVTM and CDR2 is ANQGSEA.

This clonotype was detected a few times. V is TRBV20-1 and J is TRBJ2-3; D ambiguous. The V gene lost 5 bases and the J gene lost 1 base, with 13 bases spanning the gap. CDR1 and CDR2 (germline): DFQATT, SNEGSKA (reference sequence). This CDR3 region has 14 residues. CDR3 sequence reads: CSAEDPLGTDTQYF. In DNA form, the CDR3 reads TGCAGTGCTGAGGACCCTCTGGGCACAGATACGCAGTATTTT.

This clonotype was recorded at least ten times. The J gene is TRBJ1-5, the V gene TRBV27; D is unresolved. Germline V gene sequence: CDR1 MNHEY, CDR2 SMNVEV (reference sequence). The V end lost 5 bases, the J end lost 10 bases, and 15 bases lay between the germline ends. The CDR3 consists of 13 residues. The CDR3 spells CASSPRPGGPQHF. The CDR3 DNA reads TGTGCCAGCAGTCCACGACCGGGAGGACCCCAGCATTTT.

This clonotype was picked up many times. The junction shows a germline mismatch at one end, possibly a read error. The chain recombines TRBV7-7 with TRBJ1-1; 8 positions match TRBD1. Germline lookup yields CDR1 SSHAT and CDR2 FNYEAQ (reference sequence). The CDR3 contains 13 residues. CDR3 nucleotides: TGTGCTAGCAGTAAGGACAGGGACACTGAAGCTTTCTTT. It yields the protein CASSKDRDTEAFF.

This clonotype was seen at least ten times. At one boundary the junction diverges from the germline segment, which might be a read error. V and J are TRBV6-5 and TRBJ1-1; D unclear. The CDR3 has 12 amino acids. Looked up from germline, CDR1 is MNHEY and CDR2 is SVGAGI. CDR3 bases: TGTGCCAGCAGCAACTGGACCCCTGAGGCTTTCTTT. Residues: CASSNWTPEAFF.

At least ten counts were recorded for this clonotype. V and J are TRBV5-5 and TRBJ1-4; 8 bases agree with TRBD1. CDR1 is SGHKS and CDR2 is YYEKEE in the germline V gene (reference sequence). The CDR3 loop spans 15 amino acids. Germline trimming cut 2 bases from V and 7 bases from J; bases unmatched to any gene: 7. The CDR3 sequence: CASSLYRGEGEKLFF. The CDR3 DNA reads TGTGCCAGCAGCTTATACAGGGGGGAAGGTGAAAAACTGTTTTTT. The whole variable domain, remainder taken from reference TRBV5-5 and TRBJ1-4, is DAGVTQSPTHLIKTRGQQVTLRCSPISGHKSVSWYQQVLGQGPQFIFQYYEKEERGRGNFPDRFSARQFPNYSSELNVNALLLGDSALYLCASSLYRGEGEKLFFGSGTQLSVL.

The rearrangement links TRBV7-9 to TRBJ1-3; D unresolved. This CDR3 is 13 amino acids long. Per the germline V gene, CDR1 is SEHNR and CDR2 is FQNEAQ (reference sequence). The V and J ends lost 5 bases and 1 base respectively, with 6 bases between them. The CDR3 loop is CASSPKSGNTIYF. The CDR3 region has the DNA TGTGCCAGCAGCCCGAAGTCTGGAAACACCATATATTTT.